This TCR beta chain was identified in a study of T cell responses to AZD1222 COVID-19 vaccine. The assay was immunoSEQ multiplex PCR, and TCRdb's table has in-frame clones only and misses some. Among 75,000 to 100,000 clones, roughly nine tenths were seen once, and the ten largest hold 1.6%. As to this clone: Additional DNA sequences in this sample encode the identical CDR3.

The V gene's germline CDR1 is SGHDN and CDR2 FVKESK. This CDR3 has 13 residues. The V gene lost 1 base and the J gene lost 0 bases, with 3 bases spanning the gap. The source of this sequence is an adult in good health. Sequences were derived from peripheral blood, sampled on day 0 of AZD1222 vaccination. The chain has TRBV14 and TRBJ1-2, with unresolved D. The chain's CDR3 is CASSQGANYGYTF. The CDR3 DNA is TGTGCCAGCAGCCAAGGGGCTAACTATGGCTACACCTTC.